This T cell receptor beta chain is from a study of shared T cell receptors in the human thymus. Germline values: CDR1 SGHDT, CDR2 YYEEEE. The CDR3 totals 16 residues. Trimming removed 0 bases from V and 2 bases from J, with 13 bases in between. Sequencing used immunoSEQ multiplex PCR; TCRdb keeps in-frame clones, though not all of them. The table shows approximately 400,000 clones, with more than 85% occurring only once. This TCR was sampled from a human donor. The sequencing sample was made of thymocytes. V and J are TRBV5-6 and TRBJ2-3; D not certain. CDR3 protein: CASSLAKSTATDTQYF. For the CDR3, the DNA is TGTGCCAGCAGCTTGGCTAAGTCGACCGCCACAGATACGCAGTATTTT.